The table lists the clone carrying this T cell receptor beta chain with a count of one. Its antigen is undetermined. PCR used 60 Vbeta primers and 13 Jbeta primers. TCRdb's copy holds only in-frame clones and misses some; the assay was immunoSEQ multiplex PCR. The data contain about 190,000 clones, roughly 80% of them singletons. These data belong to a study of cytomegalovirus exposure and HLA in healthy donors. Whole-study findings and limits: A later analysis showed that HLA-associated TCR beta chains had undergone more clonal expansion than equally common others. In a later analysis, a missense DCLRE1C variant was linked to TCR beta V- and J-gene trimming.

Germline trimming cut 4 bases from V and 2 bases from J; bases unmatched to any gene: 10. The CDR3 is 16 residues long. Germline V CDR1 and CDR2: MNHEY, SMNVEV (reference sequence). The rearrangement joins TRBV27 to TRBJ2-7; 8 nucleotides align to TRBD1. The receptor comes from a young woman in good health and CMV-seronegative. The sequenced material came from PBMCs. Written as DNA, the CDR3 is TGTGCCAGCAGTTACCGAGACAGGGGCTTTACCTACGAGCAGTACTTC. As protein: CASSYRDRGFTYEQYF.